The T cell receptor beta chain under discussion was sequenced for a study of shared clonotypes between healthy human individuals. For the study at large: Three plates each covered CD4 naive and memory; CD8 naive two, CD8 memory one.

Source study methods: There were no quality scores in the junction-only immunoSEQ sequences, so filtering differed. Generated by immunoSEQ multiplex PCR, the TCRdb table keeps only in-frame clones and is missing some. Clone size and V and J calls were adopted from that table, with D and trimming inferred from the DNA. The sample contains about 2.4 million clones, approximately 93% of which appear only once. A note on this clone: Its antigen is not known.

Study-wide points: Lower generation probabilities were found for non-shared clonotypes than for those shared by all four donors.

CDR1 and CDR2 from the germline V gene are SGHAT and FQNNGV. The V and J ends lost 4 bases and 4 bases, in that order; junction bases with no gene match: 5. The CDR3 loop spans 15 amino acids. What was sequenced was naive CD4+ T cells from PBMCs. Subset defined: CD45RA+ positively selected. This TCR derives from a man younger than 30 in good health. Some clones in this sample may be carry-over from other donors' samples. The rearrangement uses TRBV11-2 and TRBJ2-7; 12 nucleotides agree with TRBD2. The CDR3 DNA reads as TGTGCCAGCAGCTCAGGACTAGCGGGAAGATACGAGCAGTACTTC. This sequence encodes CASSSGLAGRYEQYF. The entire variable domain, with the rest obtained from reference TRBV11-2 and TRBJ2-7, is as follows: EAGVAQSPRYKIIEKRQSVAFWCNPISGHATLYWYQQILGQGPKLLIQFQNNGVVDDSQLPKDRFSAERLKGVDSTLKIQPAKLEDSAVYLCASSSGLAGRYEQYFGPGTRLTVT.